This TCR beta chain appears in the sequencing data of a study of T cells after yellow fever vaccination. Regarding the study as a whole: Any FACS-sorted repertoire could hold abundant clonotypes that contaminate it from the bulk population. The booster saw the reappearance of most primary-vaccination clones (96% CD4, 88% CD8).

The study made its TCR cDNA through 5'RACE template switching. That step introduced a universal primer site along with UMIs. Using its own MiXCR run on the 5' RACE reads, TCRdb lists one record per CDR3 protein. The table shows about 330,000 distinct CDR3 sequences, with roughly 6.8% occurring only once. This clonotype was detected only a few times. Its antigen is unknown. The sample was PBMCs, taken approximately 47 days after the first yellow fever vaccination. The sequence was collected from a man aged 18 to 29 who received the YFV17D yellow fever vaccine.

The CDR3 nucleotides read TGTGCCATCAGTACCTCGGCCGGTAGCAATCAGCCCCAGCATTTT. It is translated as CAISTSAGSNQPQHF. J is TRBJ1-5 and V is TRBV10-3; no reliable D call. Trimming pared 5 bases from V and 0 bases from J, leaving 11 bases between. This CDR3 is built from 15 residues. Germline CDR1 reads ENHRY; CDR2 reads SYGVKD.